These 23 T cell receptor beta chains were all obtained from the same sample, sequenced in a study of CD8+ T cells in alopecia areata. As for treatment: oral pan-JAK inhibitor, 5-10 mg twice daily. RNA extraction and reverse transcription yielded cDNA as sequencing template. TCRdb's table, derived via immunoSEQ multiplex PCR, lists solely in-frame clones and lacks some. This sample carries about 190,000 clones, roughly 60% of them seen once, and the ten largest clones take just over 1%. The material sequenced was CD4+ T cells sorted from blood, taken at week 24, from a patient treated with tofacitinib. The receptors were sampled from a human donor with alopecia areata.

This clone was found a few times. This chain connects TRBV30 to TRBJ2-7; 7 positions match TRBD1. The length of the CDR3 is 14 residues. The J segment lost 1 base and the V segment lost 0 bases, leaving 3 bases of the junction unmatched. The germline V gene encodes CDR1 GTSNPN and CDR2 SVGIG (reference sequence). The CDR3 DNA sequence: TGTGCCTGGAGTGTAGGGGGACAGTCCTACGAGCAGTACTTC. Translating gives CAWSVGGQSYEQYF.

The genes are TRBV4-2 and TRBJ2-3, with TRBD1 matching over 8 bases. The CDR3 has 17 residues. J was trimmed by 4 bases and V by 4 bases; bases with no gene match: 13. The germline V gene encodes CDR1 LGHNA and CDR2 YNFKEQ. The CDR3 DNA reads TGTGCCAGCAGCCGAGAAGGGACAGGAGGTTTCGCAGATACGCAGTATTTT. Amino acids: CASSREGTGGFADTQYF.

The CDR3 bases are TGTGCCAGCCGCCAGGCAGGGCTCAATCAGCCCCAGCATTTT. Translation gives CASRQAGLNQPQHF. J is TRBJ1-5 and V is TRBV25-1, with a tentative D call TRBD1 (5 bases). The CDR3 has 14 residues. Germline lookup yields CDR1 MGHDK and CDR2 SYGVNS. V lost 8 bases to trimming and J lost 3 bases, with 14 bases between them.

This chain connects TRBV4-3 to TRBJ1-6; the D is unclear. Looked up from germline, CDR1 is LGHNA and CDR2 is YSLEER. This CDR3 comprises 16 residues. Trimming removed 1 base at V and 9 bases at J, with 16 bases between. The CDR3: CASSQGGTATFSPLHF. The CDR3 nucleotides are TGCGCCAGCAGCCAAGGAGGTACAGCTACATTTTCACCCCTCCACTTT.

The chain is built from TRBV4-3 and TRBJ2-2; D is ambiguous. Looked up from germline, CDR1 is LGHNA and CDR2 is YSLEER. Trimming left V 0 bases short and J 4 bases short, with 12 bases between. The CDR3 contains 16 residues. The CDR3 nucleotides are TGCGCCAGCAGCCAAGAGCTAGGGTCAGGCACCGGGGAGCTGTTTTTT. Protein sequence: CASSQELGSGTGELFF.

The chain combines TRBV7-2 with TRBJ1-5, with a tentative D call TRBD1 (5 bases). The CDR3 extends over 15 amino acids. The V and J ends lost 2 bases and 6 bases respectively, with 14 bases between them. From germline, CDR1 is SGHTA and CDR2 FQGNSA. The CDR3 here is CASSLIIGGGQPQHF. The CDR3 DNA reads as TGTGCCAGCAGCTTAATCATCGGGGGAGGTCAGCCCCAGCATTTT.

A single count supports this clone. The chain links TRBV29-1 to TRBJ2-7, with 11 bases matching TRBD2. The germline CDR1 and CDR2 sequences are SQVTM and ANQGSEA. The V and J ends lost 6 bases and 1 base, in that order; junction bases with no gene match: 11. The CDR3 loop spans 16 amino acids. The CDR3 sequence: CSVANSGGVYSYEQYF. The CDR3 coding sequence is TGCAGCGTCGCCAATAGCGGGGGGGTTTATTCCTACGAGCAGTACTTC.

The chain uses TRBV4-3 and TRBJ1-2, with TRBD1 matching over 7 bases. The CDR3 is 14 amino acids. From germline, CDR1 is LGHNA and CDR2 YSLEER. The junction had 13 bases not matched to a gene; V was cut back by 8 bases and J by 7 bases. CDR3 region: CASSHRQGGGGYTF. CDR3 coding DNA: TGCGCCAGCTCACACCGACAGGGCGGTGGTGGCTACACCTTC.

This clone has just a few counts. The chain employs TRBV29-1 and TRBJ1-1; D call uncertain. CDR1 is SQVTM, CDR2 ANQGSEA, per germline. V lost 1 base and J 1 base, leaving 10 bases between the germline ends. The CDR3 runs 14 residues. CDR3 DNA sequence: TGCAGCGTTGAAGTTCGACGGGGGAACACTGAAGCTTTCTTT. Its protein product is CSVEVRRGNTEAFF.

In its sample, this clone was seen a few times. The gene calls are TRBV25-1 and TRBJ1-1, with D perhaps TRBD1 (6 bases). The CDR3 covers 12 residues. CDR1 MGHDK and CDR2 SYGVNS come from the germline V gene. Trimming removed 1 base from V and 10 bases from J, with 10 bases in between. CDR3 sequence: CASSEWGTRAFF. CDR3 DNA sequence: TGTGCCAGCAGTGAATGGGGGACACGAGCTTTCTTT.

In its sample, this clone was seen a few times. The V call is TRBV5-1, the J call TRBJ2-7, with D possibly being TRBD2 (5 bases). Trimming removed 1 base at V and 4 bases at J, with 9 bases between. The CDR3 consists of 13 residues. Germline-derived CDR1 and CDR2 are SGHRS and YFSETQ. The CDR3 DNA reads TGCGCCAGCAGCTTGCAGAGCGGATACGAGCAGTACTTC. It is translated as CASSLQSGYEQYF.

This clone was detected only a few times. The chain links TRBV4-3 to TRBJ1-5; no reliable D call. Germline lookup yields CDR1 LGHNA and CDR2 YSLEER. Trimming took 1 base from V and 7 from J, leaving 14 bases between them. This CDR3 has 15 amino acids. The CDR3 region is CASSQVAGGEQPQHF. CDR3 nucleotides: TGCGCCAGCAGCCAAGTCGCAGGAGGAGAACAGCCCCAGCATTTT.

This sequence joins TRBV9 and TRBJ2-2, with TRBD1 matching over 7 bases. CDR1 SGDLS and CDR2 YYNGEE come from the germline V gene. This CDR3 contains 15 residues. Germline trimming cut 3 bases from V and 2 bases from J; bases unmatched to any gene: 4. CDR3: CASSEGASNTGELFF. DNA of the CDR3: TGTGCCAGCAGCGAGGGGGCTTCCAACACCGGGGAGCTGTTTTTT.

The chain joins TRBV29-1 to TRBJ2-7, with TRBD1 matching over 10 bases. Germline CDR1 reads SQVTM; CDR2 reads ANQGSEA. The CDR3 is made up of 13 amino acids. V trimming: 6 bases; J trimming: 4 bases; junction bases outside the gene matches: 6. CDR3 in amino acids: CSVEGQGWYEQYF. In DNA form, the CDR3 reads TGCAGCGTAGAGGGACAGGGGTGGTACGAGCAGTACTTC.

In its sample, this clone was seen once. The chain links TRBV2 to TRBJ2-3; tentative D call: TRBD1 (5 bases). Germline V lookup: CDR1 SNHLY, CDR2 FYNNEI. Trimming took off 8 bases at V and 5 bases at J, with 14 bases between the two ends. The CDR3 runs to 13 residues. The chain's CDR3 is CASSRASGDTQYF. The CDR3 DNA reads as TGTGCCAGCTCCAGGGCTTCCGGAGATACGCAGTATTTT.

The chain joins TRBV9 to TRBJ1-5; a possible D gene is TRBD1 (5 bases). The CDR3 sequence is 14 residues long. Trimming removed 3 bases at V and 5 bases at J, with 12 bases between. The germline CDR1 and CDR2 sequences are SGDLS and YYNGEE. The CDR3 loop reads CASSEKAGDQPQHF. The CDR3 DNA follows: TGTGCCAGCAGCGAGAAGGCGGGGGATCAGCCCCAGCATTTT.

CDR3 sequence reads: CASSLAGRGDTQYF. The CDR3 DNA sequence: TGTGCCAGCAGCTTAGCCGGGCGTGGCGATACGCAGTATTTT. The rearrangement uses TRBV7-2 and TRBJ2-3; D call uncertain. V lost 0 bases and J 6 bases, leaving 10 bases between the germline ends. The germline CDR1 and CDR2 sequences are SGHTA and FQGNSA. This CDR3 comprises 14 residues.

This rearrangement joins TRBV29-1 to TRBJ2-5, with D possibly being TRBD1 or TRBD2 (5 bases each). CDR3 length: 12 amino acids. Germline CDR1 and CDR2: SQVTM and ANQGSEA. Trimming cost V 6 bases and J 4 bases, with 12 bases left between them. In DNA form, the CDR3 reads TGCAGCGTAGGGACCTTCGGAGAGACCCAGTACTTC. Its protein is CSVGTFGETQYF.

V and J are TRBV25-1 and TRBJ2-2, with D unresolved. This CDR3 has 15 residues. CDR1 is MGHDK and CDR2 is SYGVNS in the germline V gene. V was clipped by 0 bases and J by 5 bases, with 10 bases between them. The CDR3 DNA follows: TGTGCCAGCAGTGAATATTCGGGTTTGACCGGGGAGCTGTTTTTT. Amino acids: CASSEYSGLTGELFF.

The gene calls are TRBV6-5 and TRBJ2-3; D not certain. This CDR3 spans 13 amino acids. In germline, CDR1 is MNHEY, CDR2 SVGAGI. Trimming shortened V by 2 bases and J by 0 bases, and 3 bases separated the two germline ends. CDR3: CASSYTSTDTQYF. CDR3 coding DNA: TGTGCCAGCAGTTACACTAGCACAGATACGCAGTATTTT.

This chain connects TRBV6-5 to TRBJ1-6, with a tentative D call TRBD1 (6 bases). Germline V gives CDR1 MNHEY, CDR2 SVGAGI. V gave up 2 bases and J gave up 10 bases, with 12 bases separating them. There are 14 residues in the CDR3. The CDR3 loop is CASSYGTIHSPLHF. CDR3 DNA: TGTGCCAGCAGTTACGGGACAATCCACTCACCCCTCCACTTT.

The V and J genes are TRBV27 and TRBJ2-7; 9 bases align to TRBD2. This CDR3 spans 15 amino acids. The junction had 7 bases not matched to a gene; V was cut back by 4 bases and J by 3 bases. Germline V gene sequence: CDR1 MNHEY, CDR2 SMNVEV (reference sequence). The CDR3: CASSSAGGPNYEQYF. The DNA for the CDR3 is TGTGCCAGCAGTTCTGCGGGGGGGCCAAACTACGAGCAGTACTTC.

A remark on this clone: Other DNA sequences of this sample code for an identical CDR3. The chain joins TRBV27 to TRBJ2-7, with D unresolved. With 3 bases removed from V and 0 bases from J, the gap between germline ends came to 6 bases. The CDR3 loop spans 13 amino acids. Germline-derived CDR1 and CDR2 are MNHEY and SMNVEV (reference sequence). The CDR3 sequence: CASSLVGSYEQYF. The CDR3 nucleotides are TGTGCCAGCAGTTTGGTGGGCTCCTACGAGCAGTACTTC.